Following are 11 T cell receptor beta chains from one sample sequenced in a study of blood T cell repertoires in COVID-19. Profiling relied on immunoSEQ multiplex PCR, and the TCRdb table lists in-frame clones only, not all of them. The sample lists fewer than 200,000 clones; nearly 90% were seen once. The sequenced sample consisted of peripheral blood. The source of these receptors is a man between 60 and 70 years old with active or convalescent COVID-19.

The chain carries TRBV7-6 and TRBJ1-4, with TRBD1 as a possible D gene (5 bases). The CDR3 contains 15 residues. Between the trimmed V and J ends, which lost 5 bases and 4 bases, there was a span of 14 bases. Germline CDR1 SGHVS, CDR2 FNYEAQ. The CDR3 nucleotides read TGTGCCAGCAGCCCCAGGACAAACCATAATGAAAAACTGTTTTTT. Its protein is CASSPRTNHNEKLFF.

The chain couples TRBV27 to TRBJ2-7; 11 bases match TRBD2. The CDR3 contains 18 residues. The J segment lost 1 base and the V segment lost 11 bases, leaving 19 bases of the junction unmatched. Germline V gene sequence: CDR1 MNHEY, CDR2 SMNVEV (reference sequence). CDR3 in amino acids: CAPQSRLAGICVSYEQYF. The DNA of the CDR3 is TGTGCCCCTCAAAGCAGACTAGCGGGGATATGTGTGTCCTACGAGCAGTACTTC.

The rearrangement joins TRBV5-1 to TRBJ2-2, with TRBD1 matching 10 bases. Trimming took 6 bases from V and 3 from J; bases not matched to a gene: 2. This CDR3 is 14 amino acids long. In germline, CDR1 is SGHRS, CDR2 YFSETQ. CDR3 sequence reads: CASTGTGDTGELFF. The CDR3 DNA reads as TGCGCCAGCACGGGGACAGGGGACACCGGGGAGCTGTTTTTT.

This chain links TRBV5-1 with TRBJ2-5, with 10 bases aligning to TRBD1. J gave up 4 bases and V 5 bases, and 8 bases lay outside the gene matches. The CDR3 spans 15 residues. The germline V gene has CDR1 SGHRS and CDR2 YFSETQ. The CDR3 sequence: CASSPGTGDGETQYF. The DNA of the CDR3 is TGCGCCAGCAGTCCCGGGACAGGGGACGGAGAGACCCAGTACTTC. The full variable domain, rest sourced from reference TRBV5-1 and TRBJ2-5, is KAGVTQTPRYLIKTRGQQVTLSCSPISGHRSVSWYQQTPGQGLQFLFEYFSETQRNKGNFPGRFSGRQFSNSRSEMNVSTLELGDSALYLCASSPGTGDGETQYFGPGTRLLVL.

The chain carries TRBV4-1 and TRBJ1-2, with D uncertain. CDR1 MGHRA and CDR2 YSYEKL come from the germline V gene. V lost 1 base, J lost 5 bases, and 20 bases lay in between. The CDR3 length is 17 residues. CDR3 sequence (DNA): TGCGCCAGCAGCCAAGCGGGAGGGTGGGGTAAAAATTATGGCTACACCTTC. This gives the protein CASSQAGGWGKNYGYTF.

The genes are TRBV18 and TRBJ2-1, with 8 bases that match TRBD1. Per the germline V gene, CDR1 is KGHSH and CDR2 is LQKENI. This CDR3 has 17 residues. Trimming took 1 base from V and 1 from J; bases not matched to a gene: 6. Here the CDR3 reads CASSPLRTGYSYNEQFF. DNA for the CDR3: TGTGCCAGCTCACCACTCAGGACAGGGTATTCCTACAATGAGCAGTTCTTC.

This clone was observed once. This CDR3 is CASSLAGLSYNEQFF. DNA of the CDR3: TGTGCCAGCAGCCTAGCGGGGCTCTCCTACAATGAGCAGTTCTTC. The V gene is TRBV7-3, the J gene TRBJ2-1, with 9 bases fitting TRBD2. Germline V gene sequence: CDR1 SGHTA, CDR2 FQGTGA. Trimming cost V 5 bases and J 0 bases; bases outside gene matches: 2. The CDR3 loop spans 15 amino acids. Based on the CDR3 plus reference TRBV7-3 and TRBJ2-1, the full variable domain is GAGVSQTPSNKVTEKGKYVELRCDPISGHTALYWYRQSLGQGPEFLIYFQGTGAADDSGLPNDRFFAVRPEGSVSTLKIQRTERGDSAVYLCASSLAGLSYNEQFFGPGTRLTVL.

The CDR3, as DNA: TGTGCCAGTAGGATTCAGGGGTCCCCGGAAGAAGCTTTCTTT. It yields the protein CASRIQGSPEEAFF. The chain combines TRBV19 with TRBJ1-1, with D possibly being TRBD1 (6 bases). Germline values: CDR1 LNHDA, CDR2 SQIVND (reference sequence). This CDR3 spans 14 amino acids. V was trimmed by 6 bases and J by 8 bases, leaving 19 bases between them.

The chain uses TRBV30 and TRBJ1-6; D not certain. This CDR3 has 18 residues. Trimming removed 0 bases at V and 9 bases at J, with 24 bases between. The V gene's germline CDR1 is GTSNPN and CDR2 SVGIG (reference sequence). The CDR3 region is CAWSVEGTWSGSGSPLHF. The CDR3 DNA follows: TGTGCCTGGAGTGTAGAAGGAACATGGTCGGGGTCGGGTTCACCCCTCCACTTT.

The V and J genes are TRBV10-1 and TRBJ2-1, with TRBD2 matching over 12 bases. The germline CDR1 and CDR2 sequences are WNHNN and SYGVQD (reference sequence). The CDR3 is 13 residues long. J was trimmed by 6 bases and V by 8 bases; bases with no gene match: 2. CDR3 sequence: CASSSGGANEQFF. Here the CDR3 DNA reads TGCGCCAGCTCTAGCGGGGGGGCCAATGAGCAGTTCTTC.

The chain uses TRBV6-1 and TRBJ2-7, with 7 bases that match TRBD1. After removal of 3 bases from V and 5 bases from J, the junction contained 1 base not matched to a gene. CDR1 and CDR2 (germline): MNHNS, SASEGT. This CDR3 has 12 residues. The CDR3 sequence is CASSDRGNEQYF. The CDR3 DNA reads as TGTGCCAGCAGTGACAGGGGGAACGAGCAGTACTTC.